This TCR beta chain is from a study of graft-versus-host responses after intestinal transplantation. Study results and caveats: Detection of GvH clones occurred in recipient marrow, and some had their first appearance in ileum or blood.

Per germline, CDR1 SGHAT and CDR2 FQNNGV. This CDR3 comprises 14 residues. The V gene lost 0 bases and the J gene lost 7 bases, with 9 bases spanning the gap. This clone was detected only once. Its antigen remains unidentified. Sequencing used immunoSEQ multiplex PCR; TCRdb keeps in-frame clones, though not all of them. This table has 77,000 or so clones, 80% to 95% appearing once. The TCR comes from a human patient who received an intestinal transplant, so some T cells may come from the graft donor. The chain uses TRBV11-2 and TRBJ1-4; no definite D call. Here the sequenced sample was PBMCs, taken 98 days after intestinal transplantation. The CDR3 loop is CASSLDPLAEKLFF. The CDR3 coding sequence is TGTGCCAGCAGCTTAGATCCTTTAGCTGAAAAACTGTTTTTT.